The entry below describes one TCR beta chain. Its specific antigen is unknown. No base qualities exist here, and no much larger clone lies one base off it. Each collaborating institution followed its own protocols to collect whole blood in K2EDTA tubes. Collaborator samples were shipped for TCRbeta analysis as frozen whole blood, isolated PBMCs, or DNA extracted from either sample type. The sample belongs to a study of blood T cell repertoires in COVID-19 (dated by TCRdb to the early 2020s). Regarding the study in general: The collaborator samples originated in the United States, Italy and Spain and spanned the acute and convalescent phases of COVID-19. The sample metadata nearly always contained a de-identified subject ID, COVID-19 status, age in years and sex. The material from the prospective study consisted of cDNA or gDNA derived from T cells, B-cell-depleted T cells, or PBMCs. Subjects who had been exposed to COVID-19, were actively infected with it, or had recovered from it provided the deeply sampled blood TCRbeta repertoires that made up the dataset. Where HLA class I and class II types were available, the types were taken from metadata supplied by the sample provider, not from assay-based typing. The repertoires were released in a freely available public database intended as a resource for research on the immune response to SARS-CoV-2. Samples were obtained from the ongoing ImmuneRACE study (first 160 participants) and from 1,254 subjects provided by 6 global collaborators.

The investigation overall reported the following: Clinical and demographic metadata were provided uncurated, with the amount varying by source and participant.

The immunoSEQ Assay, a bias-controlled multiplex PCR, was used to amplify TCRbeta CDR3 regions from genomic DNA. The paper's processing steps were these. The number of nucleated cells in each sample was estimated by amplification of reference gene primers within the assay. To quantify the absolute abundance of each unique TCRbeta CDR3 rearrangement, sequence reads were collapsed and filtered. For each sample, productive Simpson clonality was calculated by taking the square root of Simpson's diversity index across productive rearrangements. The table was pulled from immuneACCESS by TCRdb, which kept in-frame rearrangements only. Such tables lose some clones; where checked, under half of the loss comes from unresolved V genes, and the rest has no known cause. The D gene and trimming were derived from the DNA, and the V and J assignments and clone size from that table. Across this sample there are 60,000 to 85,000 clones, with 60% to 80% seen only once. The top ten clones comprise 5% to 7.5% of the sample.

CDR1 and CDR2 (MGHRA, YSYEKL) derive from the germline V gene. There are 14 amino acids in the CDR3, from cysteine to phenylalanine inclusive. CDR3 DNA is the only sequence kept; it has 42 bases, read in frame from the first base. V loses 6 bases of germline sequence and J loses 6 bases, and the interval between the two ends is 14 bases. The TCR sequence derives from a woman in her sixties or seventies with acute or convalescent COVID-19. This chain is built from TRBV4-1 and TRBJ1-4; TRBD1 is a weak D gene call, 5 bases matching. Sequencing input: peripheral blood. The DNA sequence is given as TGCGCCAGCAGGGAAGGACAACCATATGAAAAACTGTTTTTT. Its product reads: CASREGQPYEKLFF.